This TCR beta chain was identified during a study of shared clonotypes between healthy human individuals. At the level of the study: The donors, a couple of women and a few men, were aged 18 to 49.

Sorted-subset replicate PCRs used approximately 190 ng of genomic DNA. This amount corresponded to about 29,000 T cell genomes. How the authors handled the data: Filtering was not the same, since immunoSEQ gave junction-only sequences without quality scores. Repertoires were generated with immunoSEQ multiplex PCR, while TCRdb's copy carries only in-frame clones and drops some. D and trimming were read from the DNA, whereas the V and J calls and clone size are those reported in that table. Among some 2.3 million clones, approximately 95% were seen once, and the ten largest hold under 0.45%. On this clone: What it binds is not known.

This CDR3 has 14 amino acids. Deletions cut 0 bases from V and 10 bases from J, with 14 bases between. Germline CDR1 and CDR2: SGDLS and YYNGEE. Overall study findings and caveats: Clonotypes which were not shared had lower generation probabilities than clonotypes that all four donors shared.

The sample consisted of naive CD4+ T cells from PBMCs. Regarding subset: CD45RA+ positively selected. This clonotype originated in a man younger than 30 in good health. Some clones in this sample may be carry-over from other donors' samples. The chain recombines TRBV9 with TRBJ2-1; a weak D match, TRBD2 (6 bases). This chain's CDR3 is CASSVVSLAGEQFF. CDR3 DNA sequence: TGTGCCAGCAGCGTAGTAAGTCTTGCGGGGGAGCAGTTCTTC.